Presented here are 9 T cell receptor beta chains from one specimen sequenced in a study of shared clonotypes between healthy human individuals. TCRdb's table, derived via immunoSEQ multiplex PCR, lists solely in-frame clones and lacks some. The sample yields about 2 million clones, about 95% seen once. CD45RO-negative, CCR7-positively selected cells formed the naive CD8 fraction, excluding terminally differentiated effector memory CD45RA+ cells. Sequencing was carried out using naive CD8+ T cells sorted from blood. The source of these receptors is a man between 18 and 35 years old in good health.

The chain employs TRBV4-3 and TRBJ2-1, with 9 bases lining up with TRBD2. Germline V gene data show CDR1 as LGHNA and CDR2 as YSLEER. This CDR3 has 17 amino acids. J was trimmed by 9 bases and V by 0 bases; bases with no gene match: 12. The CDR3 spells CASSQDGIAGVVGEQFF. In DNA form, the CDR3 reads TGCGCCAGCAGCCAAGATGGTATAGCGGGAGTGGTGGGTGAGCAGTTCTTC.

The table lists this clone with a few counts. Other DNA sequences in this specimen translate into the identical CDR3. This chain joins TRBV13 and TRBJ2-7; D gene uncertain. The CDR3 is 13 amino acids. V was cut by 0 bases and J by 3 bases, with 6 bases left in between. Germline CDR1 reads PRHDT; CDR2 reads FYEKMQ (reference sequence). The CDR3 nucleotides read TGTGCCAGCAGCTTAGGCACCCACTACGAGCAGTACTTC. Translated: CASSLGTHYEQYF.

The chain couples TRBV9 to TRBJ2-3, with D unclear. V lost 4 bases, J lost 3 bases, and 9 bases lay in between. This CDR3 is built from 13 residues. Germline CDR1 SGDLS, CDR2 YYNGEE. The CDR3 sequence: CASSFIETDTQYF. Written as DNA, the CDR3 is TGTGCCAGCAGCTTTATCGAGACAGATACGCAGTATTTT. Combining the CDR3 with reference TRBV9 and TRBJ2-3 gives the whole variable domain DSGVTQTPKHLITATGQRVTLRCSPRSGDLSVYWYQQSLDQGLQFLIQYYNGEERAKGNILERFSAQQFPDLHSELNLSSLELGDSALYFCASSFIETDTQYFGPGTRLTVL.

The CDR3 DNA reads TGTGCCAGCAGCGTTCAGGGTGATGAGCAGTTCTTC. Its protein product is CASSVQGDEQFF. This sequence joins TRBV13 and TRBJ2-1; the D gene is possibly TRBD1 (5 bases). Germline CDR1 is PRHDT and CDR2 is FYEKMQ (reference sequence). V shed 5 bases and J shed 8 bases, with 10 bases lying between them. This CDR3 region has 12 residues.

CDR3 nucleotides: TGTGCCAGCAGCTTATTCAAGCGGAGCTCCTACAATGAGCAGTTCTTC. Its protein is CASSLFKRSSYNEQFF. This chain uses TRBV7-9 with TRBJ2-1; D may be TRBD2 (5 bases). Germline assignment: CDR1 SEHNR and CDR2 FQNEAQ (reference sequence). The CDR3 is 16 amino acids. The germline V and J ends were trimmed by 2 bases and 0 bases, with 11 bases remaining between them.

In DNA, the CDR3 is TGTGCCAGCAGCTTCGCCCCCCCGGGCTACGAGCAGTACTTC. The encoded protein is CASSFAPPGYEQYF. The V and J genes are TRBV7-8 and TRBJ2-7; no clear D. Germline CDR1 SGHVS, CDR2 FQNEAQ. The CDR3 loop spans 14 amino acids. Trimming cost V 3 bases and J 3 bases, with 12 bases left between them.

V is TRBV28 and J is TRBJ2-1; TRBD1 matches at 9 bases. The CDR3 spans 16 residues. Trimming at V came to 5 bases and at J to 7 bases, leaving 12 bases not matched to a gene. The V gene's germline CDR1 is MDHEN and CDR2 SYDVKM. In DNA form, the CDR3 reads TGTGCCAGCAGTACCCTCCGGGGACAGGGTCTTAATGAGCAGTTCTTC. Residues: CASSTLRGQGLNEQFF.

J is TRBJ2-3 and V is TRBV27, with 8 bases lining up with TRBD2. The CDR3 consists of 16 residues. From germline, CDR1 is MNHEY and CDR2 SMNVEV (reference sequence). Trimming took 3 bases from V and 0 from J; bases not matched to a gene: 5. The CDR3 sequence is CASSFRGLVSTDTQYF. DNA for the CDR3: TGTGCCAGCAGTTTTAGGGGACTAGTAAGCACAGATACGCAGTATTTT.

This chain connects TRBV15 to TRBJ2-1; TRBD2 aligns across 8 bases. This CDR3 has 13 residues. Germline V CDR1 and CDR2: LNHNV, YYDKDF (reference sequence). V dropped 2 bases and J dropped 9; count of bases not matched to a gene: 3. CDR3 residues: CATSRPTSGEQFF. The CDR3 DNA reads TGTGCCACCAGCAGACCAACTAGCGGTGAGCAGTTCTTC.